This T cell receptor (beta chain) stems from a study of T cells in localized non-small cell lung cancer. General study findings and limits: Appearing in adjacent lung were a median roughly 57 of the top 100 tumor clones. Tumor samples were not multi-region, leaving intratumor heterogeneity unexcluded. Uninvolved neighboring lung showed the greatest T cell clonality, exceeding tumor. Blood T cell density predicted longer survival; adjacent-lung clonality, shorter.

Germline CDR1 and CDR2: SGHDT and YYEEEE. This CDR3 region has 16 residues. V gave up 0 bases and J gave up 2 bases, with 12 bases separating them. Generated by immunoSEQ multiplex PCR, the TCRdb table keeps only in-frame clones and is missing some. This table has tens of thousands of clones, 70% to 90% appearing once. Details on this clone: Its antigen is unidentified.

The chain joins TRBV5-6 to TRBJ2-1; D is ambiguous. Here the sequenced sample was peripheral blood, taken before any cancer treatment. The receptor was derived from an older female donor with stage I lung adenocarcinoma. The CDR3 protein is CASSLVGRVPYNEQFF. The CDR3 DNA reads as TGTGCCAGCAGCTTGGTAGGTCGAGTCCCCTACAATGAGCAGTTCTTC.